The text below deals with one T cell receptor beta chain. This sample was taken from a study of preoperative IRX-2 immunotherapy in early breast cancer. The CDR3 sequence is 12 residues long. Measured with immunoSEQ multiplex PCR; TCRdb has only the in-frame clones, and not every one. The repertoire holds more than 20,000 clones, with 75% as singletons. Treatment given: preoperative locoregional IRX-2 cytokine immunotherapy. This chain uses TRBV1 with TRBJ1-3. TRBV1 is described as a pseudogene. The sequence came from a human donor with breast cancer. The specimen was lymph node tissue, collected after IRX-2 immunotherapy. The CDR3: CASSQDGHTIYF. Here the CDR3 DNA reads TGCGCCAGCAGCCAAGACGGTCACACCATATATTTT.